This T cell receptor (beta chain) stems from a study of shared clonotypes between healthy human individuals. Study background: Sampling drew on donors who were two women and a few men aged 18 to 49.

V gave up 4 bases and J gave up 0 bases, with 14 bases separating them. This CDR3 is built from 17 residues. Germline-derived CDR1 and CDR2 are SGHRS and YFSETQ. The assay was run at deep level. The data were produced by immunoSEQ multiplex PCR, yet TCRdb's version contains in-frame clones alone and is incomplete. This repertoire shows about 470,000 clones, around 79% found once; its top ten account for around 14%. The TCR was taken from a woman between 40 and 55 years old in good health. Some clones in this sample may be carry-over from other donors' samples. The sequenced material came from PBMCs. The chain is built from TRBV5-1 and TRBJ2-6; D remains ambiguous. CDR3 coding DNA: TGCGCCAGCAGCCGCACCACAGCCAACTCTGGGGCCAACGTCCTGACTTTC. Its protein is CASSRTTANSGANVLTF.